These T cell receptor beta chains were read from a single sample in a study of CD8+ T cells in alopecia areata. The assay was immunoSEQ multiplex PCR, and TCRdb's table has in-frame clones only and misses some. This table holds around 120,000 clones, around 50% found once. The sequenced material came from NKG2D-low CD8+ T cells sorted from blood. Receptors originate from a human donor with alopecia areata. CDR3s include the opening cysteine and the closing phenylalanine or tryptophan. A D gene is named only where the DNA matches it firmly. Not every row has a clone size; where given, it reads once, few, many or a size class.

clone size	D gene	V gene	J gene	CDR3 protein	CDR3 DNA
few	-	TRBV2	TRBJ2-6	CAGDGKGTPTTPSGANVLTF	TGTGCCGGCGATGGGAAAGGGACCCCTACCACTCCTTCTGGGGCCAACGTCCTGACTTTC
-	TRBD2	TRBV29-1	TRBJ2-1	CSVTRTSGSNEQFF	TGCAGCGTTACCCGGACTAGCGGGAGCAATGAGCAGTTCTTC
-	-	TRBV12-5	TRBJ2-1	CASGLSLDNEQFF	TGTGCTAGTGGTTTGTCGCTTGACAATGAGCAGTTCTTC
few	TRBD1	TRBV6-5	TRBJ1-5	CASSPGQGGGQPQHF	TGTGCCAGCAGCCCTGGACAGGGAGGAGGTCAGCCCCAGCATTTT
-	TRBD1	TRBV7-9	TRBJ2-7	CASSSDRDLLHEQYF	TGTGCCAGCAGCTCGGACAGGGATCTTCTCCACGAGCAGTACTTC
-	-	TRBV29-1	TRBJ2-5	CSVEEGQQETQYF	TGCAGCGTTGAAGAAGGACAGCAAGAGACCCAGTACTTC
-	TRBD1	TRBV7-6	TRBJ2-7	CASSPGGQGYEQYF	TGTGCCAGCAGCCCCGGGGGACAGGGCTACGAGCAGTACTTC
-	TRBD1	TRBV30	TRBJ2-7	CAWSEGDRVYEQYF	TGTGCCTGGAGTGAGGGGGACAGGGTCTACGAGCAGTACTTC
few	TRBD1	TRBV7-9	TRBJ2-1	CASSSTDRTTYNEQFF	TGTGCCAGCAGCTCTACGGACAGGACGACCTACAATGAGCAGTTCTTC
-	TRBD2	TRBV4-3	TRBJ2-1	CASSQDLAGLLTNEQFF	TGCGCCAGCAGCCAAGACCTAGCGGGCCTGTTAACCAATGAGCAGTTCTTC
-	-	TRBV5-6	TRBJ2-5	CASSLSTEETQYF	TGTGCCAGCAGCTTGTCGACAGAAGAGACCCAGTACTTC
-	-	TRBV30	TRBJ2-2	CAWSQTGSGELFF	TGTGCCTGGAGTCAAACAGGGTCCGGGGAGCTGTTTTTT
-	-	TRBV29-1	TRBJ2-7	CSVEIVTATITEQYF	TGCAGCGTTGAAATCGTGACAGCGACGATTACCGAGCAGTACTTC
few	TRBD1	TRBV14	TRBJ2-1	CASSPTGAWDNEQFF	TGTGCCAGCAGCCCAACAGGGGCCTGGGACAATGAGCAGTTCTTC
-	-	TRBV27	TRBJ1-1	CASSLGGNTEAFF	TGTGCCAGCAGTTTAGGTGGGAACACTGAAGCTTTCTTT
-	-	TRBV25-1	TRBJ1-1	CASSWGNTEAFF	TGTGCCAGCAGCTGGGGGAACACTGAAGCTTTCTTT
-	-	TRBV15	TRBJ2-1	CATSTAGFYNEQFF	TGTGCCACCAGCACCGCGGGGTTCTACAATGAGCAGTTCTTC
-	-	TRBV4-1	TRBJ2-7	CASSQGPVQYF	TGCGCCAGCAGCCAGGGCCCGGTGCAGTACTTC
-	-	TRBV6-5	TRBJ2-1	CASSSSLPGSYEFF	TGTGCCAGCAGTTCTAGCTTGCCGGGAAGTTATGAGTTCTTC
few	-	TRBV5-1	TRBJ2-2	CASSSPGTGPNTGELFF	TGCGCCAGCAGCTCTCCTGGGACTGGCCCGAACACCGGGGAGCTGTTTTTT
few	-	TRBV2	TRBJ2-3	CASSPGGLSTDTQYF	TGTGCCAGCAGTCCGGGGGGCCTAAGCACAGATACGCAGTATTTT
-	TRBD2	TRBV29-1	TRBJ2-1	CSVPKGLAGNLANEQFF	TGCAGCGTCCCGAAGGGACTAGCGGGAAATTTGGCCAATGAGCAGTTCTTC
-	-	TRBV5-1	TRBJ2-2	CASISDNTGELFF	TGCGCCAGCATATCAGACAACACCGGGGAGCTGTTTTTT
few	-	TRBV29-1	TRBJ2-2	CSVEVRANTGELFF	TGCAGCGTTGAAGTCAGGGCGAACACCGGGGAGCTGTTTTTT
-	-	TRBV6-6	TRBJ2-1	CASRPREISYNEQFF	TGTGCCAGCAGGCCACGGGAGATTTCCTACAATGAGCAGTTCTTC
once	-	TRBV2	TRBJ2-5	CASTRRPGDLETQYF	TGTGCCAGCACCCGGCGGCCCGGAGACTTGGAGACCCAGTACTTC
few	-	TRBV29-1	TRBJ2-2	CSVDPKGANTGELFF	TGCAGCGTTGACCCGAAAGGGGCGAACACCGGGGAGCTGTTTTTT
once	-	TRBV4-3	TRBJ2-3	CASSQRQGTQYF	TGCGCCAGCAGCCAAAGACAAGGAACGCAGTATTTT
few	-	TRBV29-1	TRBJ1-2	CSVEDSVNYGYTF	TGCAGCGTTGAAGACAGCGTCAACTATGGCTACACCTTC
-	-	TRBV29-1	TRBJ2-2	CSVVQQNTGELFF	TGCAGCGTTGTACAGCAGAACACCGGGGAGCTGTTTTTT
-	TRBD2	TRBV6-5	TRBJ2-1	CASSYSVAGEQFF	TGTGCCAGCAGTTACTCGGTAGCGGGAGAGCAGTTCTTC
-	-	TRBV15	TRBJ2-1	CATSRVYGDNEQFF	TGTGCCACCAGCAGAGTATACGGAGACAATGAGCAGTTCTTC
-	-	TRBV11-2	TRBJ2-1	CASSPGAGVNEQFF	TGTGCCAGCAGCCCCGGGGCGGGCGTCAATGAGCAGTTCTTC
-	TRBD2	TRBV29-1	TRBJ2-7	CSVERGTGYEQYF	TGCAGCGTTGAGCGGGGGACGGGTTACGAGCAGTACTTC
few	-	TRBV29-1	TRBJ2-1	CSVEDRYNEQFF	TGCAGCGTTGAAGACAGATACAATGAGCAGTTCTTC
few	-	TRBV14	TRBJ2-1	CASSHIDEQFF	TGTGCCAGCAGCCACATAGATGAGCAGTTCTTC